This T cell receptor (beta chain) was profiled in a study of breast tumors, draining lymph nodes, adjacent tissues. J gave up 3 bases and V 2 bases, and 2 bases lay outside the gene matches. The length of the CDR3 is 14 residues. Germline V gives CDR1 SGHRS, CDR2 YFSETQ. MiXCR, run by TCRdb on the multiplex PCR reads, gives a single entry per CDR3 protein. The sample includes 180,000 or so distinct CDR3 sequences, approximately 33% of them seen just once. In its sample, this clonotype was seen many times. Axillary draining lymph nodes of breast cancer patients supplied the node samples. The sequence derives from a female donor with breast cancer. Some clones in this sample may be carry-over from other donors' samples. The rearrangement uses TRBV5-1 and TRBJ2-7, with TRBD1 matching 10 bases. Source material: axillary lymph node tissue. For the CDR3, the DNA is TGCGCCAGCAGCTTTGGGACAGGGGTCTACGAGCAGTACTTC. Translating gives CASSFGTGVYEQYF.